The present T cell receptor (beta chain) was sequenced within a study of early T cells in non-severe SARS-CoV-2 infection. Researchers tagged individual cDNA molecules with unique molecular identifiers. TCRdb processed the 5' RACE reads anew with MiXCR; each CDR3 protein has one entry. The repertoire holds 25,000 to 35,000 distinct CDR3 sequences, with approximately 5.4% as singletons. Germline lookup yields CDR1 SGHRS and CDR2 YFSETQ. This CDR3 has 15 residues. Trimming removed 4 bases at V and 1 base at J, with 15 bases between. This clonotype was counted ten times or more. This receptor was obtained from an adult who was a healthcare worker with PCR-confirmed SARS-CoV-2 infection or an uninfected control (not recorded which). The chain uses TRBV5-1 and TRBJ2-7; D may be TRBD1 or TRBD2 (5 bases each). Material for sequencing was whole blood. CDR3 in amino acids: CASSEDGGGSYEQYF. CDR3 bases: TGCGCCAGCAGCGAGGACGGTGGGGGATCCTACGAGCAGTACTTC.